These T cell receptor beta chains were read from a single sample in a study of T cells after yellow fever vaccination. TCRdb itself ran the 5' RACE reads through MiXCR, one entry per CDR3 protein. The sample includes around 180,000 distinct CDR3 sequences, 5.5% to 8% of them seen just once. This material consisted of CD4+ T cells sorted from PBMCs, taken on the day of the first yellow fever vaccination. These receptors were taken from a man between 18 and 35 years old who received the YFV17D yellow fever vaccine. CDR3s include the opening cysteine and the closing phenylalanine or tryptophan. A D gene is named only where the DNA matches it firmly. Size tells how often a clone was seen (once, few, many) or the class of an expanded clone, and some rows leave it out.

cdr3_length j_call d_call v_call clone_size cdr3_nt cdr3_aa
12 TRBJ2-3 NA TRBV7-8 many TGTGCCAGCAGCTTAACAGGAAATACGCAGTATTTT CASSLTGNTQYF
14 TRBJ2-3 TRBD1 TRBV5-5 many TGTGTTGGGCGGGACAGGCTGGACACAGATACGCAGTATTTT CVGRDRLDTDTQYF
16 TRBJ1-2 TRBD1 TRBV7-2 NA TGTGCCAGCAGCACCAGCCGAGTACAGGGGGACTATGGCTACACCTTC CASSTSRVQGDYGYTF
16 TRBJ2-5 NA TRBV4-1 many TGCGCCAGCAGCCAAGACGTTCGGCAAAGGGAAGAGACCCAGTACTTC CASSQDVRQREETQYF
14 TRBJ2-2 NA TRBV2 NA TGTGCCATCAGTGGGGGAGCGAACACCGGGGAGCTGTTTTTT CAISGGANTGELFF
14 TRBJ2-7 NA TRBV12-3/TRBV12-4 NA TGTGCCAGCAGTTTGACAGGACTCCCCTACGAGCAGTACTTC CASSLTGLPYEQYF
15 TRBJ1-5 NA TRBV24-1 NA TGTGCCACCAGTGATTTTCAGGGGCCGTATCAGCCCCAGCATTTT CATSDFQGPYQPQHF
15 TRBJ2-6 NA TRBV3-1 many TGTGCCAGCAGCCGCGGACAGTCTGGGGCCAACGTCCTGACTTTC CASSRGQSGANVLTF
13 TRBJ2-5 NA TRBV7-2 many TGTGCCAGCAGCTTAGCGATTGATCGGACCCAGTACTTC CASSLAIDRTQYF
14 TRBJ1-4 NA TRBV27 NA TGTGCCAGCAAGTTGGGACACCATAATGAAAAAATGTTTTTT CASKLGHHNEKMFF
14 TRBJ1-2 TRBD1 TRBV20-1 few TGCAGTGCTAGCCGGGGGACAGGGGGGGCTGGCTACACCTTC CSASRGTGGAGYTF
13 TRBJ1-6 NA TRBV3-1 many TGTGCCAGCAGCCCGGGACAAGGAACGCCCCTCCACTTT CASSPGQGTPLHF
16 TRBJ2-7 NA TRBV6-2/TRBV6-3 NA TGTGCCAGCAGTTACTCGCTAGGGTCCCCAACCTACGAGCAGTACTTC CASSYSLGSPTYEQYF
11 TRBJ1-6 NA TRBV29-1 few TGCAGCGGTCGTGGGGCGGGGCCCCTCCACTTT CSGRGAGPLHF
14 TRBJ1-2 NA TRBV7-9 few TGTGCCAGCAGCGTTCAGGCGTCTCTAGTTGGCTACACCTTC CASSVQASLVGYTF
13 TRBJ2-5 TRBD1 TRBV7-3 NA TGTGCCAGCAGAAGGGGGCCCCAAGAGACCCAGTACTTC CASRRGPQETQYF
13 TRBJ1-1 TRBD1 TRBV2 NA TGTGCCAGTGAGGGGTACAGGGGTGGTGAAGCTTCCTTT CASEGYRGGEASF
13 TRBJ2-5 TRBD2 TRBV7-2 many TGTGCCAGCGGCCGCGGGAGCCACGAGACCCAGTACTTC CASGRGSHETQYF
15 TRBJ2-6 NA TRBV20-1 NA TGCAGTGCCGGGACCGAACCCTCTGGGGCCAACGTCCTGACTTTC CSAGTEPSGANVLTF
16 TRBJ2-5 TRBD2 TRBV4-2 many TGTGCCAGCAGTAGCGGACTAGCGGGGGGCCAAGAGACCCAGTACTTC CASSSGLAGGQETQYF
17 TRBJ1-3 NA TRBV11-2 many TGTGCCAGCAGCCCCCTCGGTGGGCGGGAGCTTGGAAACACCATATATTTT CASSPLGGRELGNTIYF
14 TRBJ1-3 NA TRBV18 NA TGTGCCAGCTCACCGCGACAGTCTGGAAACACCATATATTTT CASSPRQSGNTIYF
15 TRBJ2-3 TRBD2 TRBV6-1 NA TGTGCCAGCAGCATCGAGCGGGGGGGCACAGATACGCAGTATTTT CASSIERGGTDTQYF
11 TRBJ1-4 NA TRBV20-1 many TGCAGTGCTAGAGGCCCTGGTTCTCTGTTTTTT CSARGPGSLFF
16 TRBJ2-3 TRBD2 TRBV7-6 many TGTGCCAGCAGCTCCCCGAGCGGGGGGGGTGTAGATACGCAGTATTTT CASSSPSGGGVDTQYF
14 TRBJ2-2 TRBD1 TRBV29-1 NA TGCAGCGTACCTGACAGGGGATGGATCGGGGAGCTGTTTTTT CSVPDRGWIGELFF
14 TRBJ2-4 NA TRBV12-3/TRBV12-4 many TGTGCCAGCAGTTTGGGCCTCGAGTATAACATTCAGTACTTC CASSLGLEYNIQYF
14 TRBJ1-5 NA TRBV12-3/TRBV12-4 NA TGTGCCAGCAGCGCCGGGACACTTTATCAGCCCCAGCATTTT CASSAGTLYQPQHF
13 TRBJ1-5 NA TRBV7-8 NA TGTGCCAGCAGCTTAGAGAGGGTTCAGCCCCAGCATTTT CASSLERVQPQHF
15 TRBJ2-5 TRBD1 TRBV5-1 NA TGCGCCAGTAACGACAGGGGGCGCGTCGGAGAGACCCAGTACTTC CASNDRGRVGETQYF
16 TRBJ1-6 NA TRBV7-2 NA TGTGCCAGCAGCAGCTTACGTCAGGGTTGGAATTCACCCCTCCACTTT CASSSLRQGWNSPLHF
17 TRBJ1-3 NA TRBV7-2 many TGTGCCAGCAGCTACGACCGGGGCCTGTCCTCTGGAAACACCATATATTTT CASSYDRGLSSGNTIYF
14 TRBJ2-5 TRBD1 TRBV7-3 many TGTGCCAGCAGCCCTACAGGGGTGCAAGAGACCCAGTACTTC CASSPTGVQETQYF
16 TRBJ2-6 NA TRBV14 NA TGTGCCAGCAGCCCAGGAGGGGCGCAAGGGGCCAACGTCCTGACTTTC CASSPGGAQGANVLTF
15 TRBJ1-6 TRBD1 TRBV4-3 many TGCGCCAGCAGCCGAACGACAGGGGTTAATTCACCCCTCCACTTT CASSRTTGVNSPLHF
15 TRBJ2-3 TRBD1 TRBV20-1 many TGCAGTGCGGTAAAGGGGGCCTTCGCCACAGATACGCAGTATTTT CSAVKGAFATDTQYF
14 TRBJ1-4 NA TRBV7-2 few TGTGCCAGCAGACCAGACAGCGTCCATGAAAAACTGTTTTTT CASRPDSVHEKLFF
13 TRBJ2-1 NA TRBV7-3 many TGTGCCAGCACCTTGACACCCAATACGAAAAAGTTCTTC CASTLTPNTKKFF
16 TRBJ2-2 NA TRBV6-5 NA TGTGCCAGCAGTTACCAAGGGGGAGTCATGATCGGGGAGCTGTTTTTT CASSYQGGVMIGELFF
16 TRBJ1-6 NA TRBV27 many TGTGCCAGCAGGCCCCCCGGGAGCTCCTATAATTCACCCCTCCACTTT CASRPPGSSYNSPLHF
19 TRBJ1-6 NA TRBV4-2 NA TGTGCCAGCAGCCAAGATCGAATCTGGGTTGATGGATATAATTCACCCCTCCACTTT CASSQDRIWVDGYNSPLHF
13 TRBJ2-1 NA TRBV7-3 many TGTGCCAGCAGTGTAGGGGGTGACAATGAGCAGTTCTTC CASSVGGDNEQFF
14 TRBJ2-1 TRBD1 TRBV20-1 NA TGCAGTGCGACGGGACAGACTACTTACAATGAGCAGTTCTTC CSATGQTTYNEQFF
14 TRBJ1-1 TRBD1 TRBV5-1 few TGCGCCACCAGACAGGGGGTGGCGTACACTGAAGCTTTCTTT CATRQGVAYTEAFF
16 TRBJ2-1 NA TRBV5-4 few TGTGCCAGCAGCCGATCCGGGACAACGACCTACAATGAGCAGTTCTTC CASSRSGTTTYNEQFF
13 TRBJ1-2 TRBD1 TRBV7-8 few TGTGCCAGCAGCACGGACAGGGGAACTGGCTACACCTTC CASSTDRGTGYTF
17 TRBJ2-1 TRBD1 TRBV20-1 NA TGCAGTGCTAGAGATAGGCCAGGGGGTTTCACCTACAATGAGCAGTTCTTC CSARDRPGGFTYNEQFF
13 TRBJ2-2 NA TRBV5-6 NA TGTGCCAGCAGCGGACCCGGTGGCGGGGAGCTGTTTTTT CASSGPGGGELFF
15 TRBJ2-1 NA TRBV4-1 many TGCGCCAGCAGCCAAGTTGGGGCCGGGGGCAATGAGCAGTTCTTC CASSQVGAGGNEQFF
15 TRBJ2-2 NA TRBV7-8 many TGTGCCAGCAGCCCCGTTGGGCAACCCGCCGGGGAGCTGTTTTTT CASSPVGQPAGELFF
15 TRBJ2-2 NA TRBV7-3 many TGTGCCAGCAGCTTAAGGGACACCAACACCGGGGAGCTGTTTTTT CASSLRDTNTGELFF
17 TRBJ1-3 NA TRBV20-1 few TGCAGTGCTAGAGATCCCAGGGCCGGGGGTACTGGAAACACCATATATTTT CSARDPRAGGTGNTIYF
16 TRBJ2-1 NA TRBV11-2 few TGTGCCAGCAGGTATATTCGGGGCCACTCCTACAATGAGCAGTTCTTC CASRYIRGHSYNEQFF
17 TRBJ2-3 TRBD1 TRBV24-1 many TGTGCCACCAGTGACCCCGGGACAGGGGGCCATACAGATACGCAGTATTTT CATSDPGTGGHTDTQYF
16 TRBJ2-3 TRBD2 TRBV20-1 few TGCAGTGCTCGAGGAGGAAGCGGGGGGGCCGGAGATACGCAGTATTTT CSARGGSGGAGDTQYF
16 TRBJ1-2 NA TRBV6-1 many TGTGCCAGCATTCCGGGACGCGGCCTCTTTAACTATGGCTACACCTTC CASIPGRGLFNYGYTF
16 TRBJ2-3 NA TRBV14 few TGTGCCAGCAGCCAAGCCTTCGCCCGTGGCACAGATACGCAGTATTTT CASSQAFARGTDTQYF
18 TRBJ2-1 TRBD2 TRBV5-1 many TGCGCCAGCAGCTCCCTTAGCGGGGGGGGAGGCTCCTACAATGAGCAGTTCTTC CASSSLSGGGGSYNEQFF
16 TRBJ2-2 TRBD1 TRBV5-1 many TGCGCCAGCAGCTTGGGACAGGGAGTCGAAACCGGGGAGCTGTTTTTT CASSLGQGVETGELFF